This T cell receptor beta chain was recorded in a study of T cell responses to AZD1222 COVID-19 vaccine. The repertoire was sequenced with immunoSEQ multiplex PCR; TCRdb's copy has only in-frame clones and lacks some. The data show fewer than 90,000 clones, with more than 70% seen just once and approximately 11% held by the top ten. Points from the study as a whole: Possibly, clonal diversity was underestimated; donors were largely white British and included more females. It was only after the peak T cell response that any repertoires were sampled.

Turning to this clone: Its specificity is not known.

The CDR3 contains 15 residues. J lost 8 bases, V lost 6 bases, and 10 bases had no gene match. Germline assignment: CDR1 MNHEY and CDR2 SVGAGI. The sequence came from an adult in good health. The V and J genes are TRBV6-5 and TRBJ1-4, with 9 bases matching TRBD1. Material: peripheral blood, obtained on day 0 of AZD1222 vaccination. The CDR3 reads CASRAGTGLGEKLFF. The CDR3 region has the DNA TGTGCCAGCAGGGCCGGGACAGGGTTAGGCGAAAAACTGTTTTTT.